The present T cell receptor (beta chain) was sequenced within a study of cytomegalovirus exposure and HLA in healthy donors. Overall study context: Earlier results showed 120 million or so unique TCR beta sequences derived from approximately 170 million T cells. Study conclusions and caveats: Confirmation was obtained in vitro that a few CMV-associated chains are specific for CMV antigens. The authors enumerated over 150 TCR beta chains as linked to cytomegalovirus.

Primers included in the PCR were 60 Vbeta and 13 Jbeta primers. This table comes from immunoSEQ multiplex PCR, and its TCRdb copy is limited to in-frame clones, with some not included. The sample carries about 140,000 clones, approximately 82% recorded once. This CDR3 comprises 14 residues. Germline V lookup: CDR1 SGHNT, CDR2 YYREEE (reference sequence). The germline V and J ends were trimmed by 3 bases and 5 bases, with 13 bases remaining between them. In its sample, this clone was seen a few times. The target antigen is unknown. This clonotype was obtained from a man aged 30 to 45 in good health and CMV-seropositive. The sequencing sample was made of PBMCs. This sequence joins TRBV5-4 and TRBJ2-3, with D maybe TRBD2 (6 bases). The CDR3 region has the DNA TGTGCCAGCAGCTGGAAACTCGGGGGAGATACGCAGTATTTT. Protein: CASSWKLGGDTQYF.